Listed here are 29 T cell receptor beta chains from one sample, sequenced in a study of vaccination effects on CD4 cells after COVID-19. Only in-frame clones appear in the TCRdb table, and some are missing; sequencing was by immunoSEQ multiplex PCR. The table records about 32,000 clones, approximately 72% of them present only once. Antigen-specific CD4+ T cells were first expanded with viral peptide pools by the ViraFEST assay and only then sequenced. When less than 11 days of culture had elapsed, CD4+ T cells were isolated. Either the BNT162b2 or mRNA-1273 vaccine was given to participants in two doses. These receptors lack a known antigen. The source material was CD4+ T cells from PBMCs cultured with HCoV-229E spike peptides, sampled after COVID-19 vaccination. All receptors come from a human donor who received a COVID-19 vaccine.

This clone showed up just once. J is TRBJ2-7 and V is TRBV12-3 or TRBV12-4; the D gene is possibly TRBD2 (5 bases). The CDR3 sequence is 12 residues long. V was shortened by 3 bases and J by 6 bases, with 9 bases between the two germline ends. CDR3 sequence: CASSFLGSEQYF. In DNA, the CDR3 is TGTGCCAGCAGTTTCCTAGGGAGCGAGCAGTACTTC.

Here the CDR3 reads CASSVGAGVGGETQYF. The CDR3 DNA sequence: TGTGCCAGCAGCGTAGGGGCAGGGGTTGGGGGAGAGACCCAGTACTTC. The J gene is TRBJ2-5, the V gene TRBV9, with D perhaps TRBD1 (6 bases). The V and J ends lost 0 bases and 4 bases respectively, with 16 bases between them. The germline CDR1 and CDR2 sequences are SGDLS and YYNGEE. The length of the CDR3 is 16 residues.

The chain combines TRBV7-9 with TRBJ2-7; the D is unclear. Per the germline V gene, CDR1 is SEHNR and CDR2 is FQNEAQ (reference sequence). V was pared by 5 bases and J by 3 bases, with 23 bases between. The length of the CDR3 is 17 residues. CDR3 nucleotides: TGTGCCAGCAGCCCGCCTTTTAAGTTGGTTGTGGGCTACGAGCAGTACTTC. Translating gives CASSPPFKLVVGYEQYF. The full variable domain, with the rest looked up from reference TRBV7-9 and TRBJ2-7, is DTGVSQNPRHKITKRGQNVTFRCDPISEHNRLYWYRQTLGQGPEFLTYFQNEAQLEKSRLLSDRFSAERPKGSFSTLEIQRTEQGDSAMYLCASSPPFKLVVGYEQYFGPGTRLTVT.

There are a few counts of this clone. CDR3: CASSLRSVPTNNEQFF. The DNA of the CDR3 is TGCGCCAGCAGCTTGAGGTCGGTGCCCACTAACAATGAGCAGTTCTTC. The rearrangement uses TRBV5-1 and TRBJ2-1; D gene ambiguous. V was clipped by 1 base and J by 5 bases, with 16 bases between them. Germline assignment: CDR1 SGHRS and CDR2 YFSETQ. The CDR3 loop spans 16 amino acids.

V usage is TRBV5-1 and J usage is TRBJ2-3; D might be TRBD1 (5 bases). Germline V gene sequence: CDR1 SGHRS, CDR2 YFSETQ. V lost 0 bases and J lost 6, with 5 bases in between. This CDR3 spans 12 amino acids. The CDR3 sequence: CASSLEGDTQYF. For the CDR3, the DNA is TGCGCCAGCAGCTTGGAGGGGGATACGCAGTATTTT. The variable domain in full, completed from reference TRBV5-1 and TRBJ2-3, reads KAGVTQTPRYLIKTRGQQVTLSCSPISGHRSVSWYQQTPGQGLQFLFEYFSETQRNKGNFPGRFSGRQFSNSRSEMNVSTLELGDSALYLCASSLEGDTQYFGPGTRLTVL.

The genes are TRBV7-2 and TRBJ2-7, with unresolved D. The germline V gene encodes CDR1 SGHTA and CDR2 FQGNSA. The CDR3 has 13 residues. Trimming removed 2 bases from V and 3 bases from J, with 8 bases in between. This chain's CDR3 is CASSLITYYEQYF. The CDR3, as DNA: TGTGCCAGCAGCTTAATAACTTACTACGAGCAGTACTTC. Full variable domain (remainder filled in from reference TRBV7-2 and TRBJ2-7): GAGVSQSPSNKVTEKGKDVELRCDPISGHTALYWYRQSLGQGLEFLIYFQGNSAPDKSGLPSDRFSAERTGGSVSTLTIQRTQQEDSAVYLCASSLITYYEQYFGPGTRLTVT.

The chain employs TRBV6-5 and TRBJ2-7, with D unresolved. The CDR3 runs 11 residues. CDR1 and CDR2 from the germline V gene are MNHEY and SVGAGI. V was trimmed by 5 bases and J by 6 bases, leaving 8 bases between them. In DNA form, the CDR3 reads TGTGCCAGCAGTATGGGGTCCGAGCAGTACTTC. It codes for CASSMGSEQYF.

The chain has TRBV2 and TRBJ2-1; unclear D gene. This CDR3 has 15 amino acids. Per the germline V gene, CDR1 is SNHLY and CDR2 is FYNNEI. Trimming took off 4 bases at V and 7 bases at J, with 17 bases between the two ends. CDR3 bases: TGTGCCAGCAGTGTACAGCGCCTGAGTTTGAATGAGCAGTTCTTC. This gives the protein CASSVQRLSLNEQFF.

The chain employs TRBV30 and TRBJ2-5; D may be TRBD2 (6 bases). The CDR3 is 13 residues long. The germline V gene has CDR1 GTSNPN and CDR2 SVGIG (reference sequence). V gave up 2 bases and J gave up 4 bases, with 11 bases separating them. Written as DNA, the CDR3 is TGTGCCTGGAGTAGGAGGGCTGGAGAGACCCAGTACTTC. Translation gives CAWSRRAGETQYF.

This clone appeared a few times. DNA of the CDR3: TGTGCCAGTAGCCAGGGACAGGGGGGTCAGCCCCAGCATTTT. It specifies CASSQGQGGQPQHF. This chain uses TRBV19 with TRBJ1-5, with TRBD1 matching over 11 bases. V trimming: 6 bases; J trimming: 6 bases; junction bases outside the gene matches: 4. The CDR3 totals 14 residues. Germline values: CDR1 LNHDA, CDR2 SQIVND (reference sequence).

The chain employs TRBV5-1 and TRBJ2-7; D not resolved. Germline CDR1 SGHRS, CDR2 YFSETQ. Trimming removed 3 bases at V and 3 bases at J, with 7 bases between. The CDR3 covers 12 residues. The CDR3 nucleotides read TGCGCCAGCAGCTCACGTGGCTACGAGCAGTACTTC. Translation gives CASSSRGYEQYF.

CDR3 coding DNA: TGTGCCAGCAGGACTAGCGGCTCCTACGAGCAGTACTTC. It specifies CASRTSGSYEQYF. The chain carries TRBV28 and TRBJ2-7; 9 bases fit TRBD2. Unmatched junction bases numbered 0, after V lost 6 bases and J lost 0 bases. Per germline, CDR1 MDHEN and CDR2 SYDVKM. The CDR3 sequence is 13 residues long.

V usage is TRBV29-1 and J usage is TRBJ2-5; a possible D gene is TRBD2 (6 bases). Germline V gene lookup returns CDR1 SQVTM and CDR2 ANQGSEA. V lost 4 bases to trimming and J lost 4 bases, with 10 bases between them. This CDR3 has 12 residues. CDR3 nucleotide sequence: TGCAGCGTTGGGGGACTGGCAGAGACCCAGTACTTC. Residues: CSVGGLAETQYF.

The V call is TRBV18, the J call TRBJ2-5, with TRBD2 matching 9 bases. The CDR3 has 17 residues. Germline V gives CDR1 KGHSH, CDR2 LQKENI. The J segment lost 4 bases and the V segment lost 2 bases, leaving 11 bases of the junction unmatched. The CDR3 region has the DNA TGTGCCAGCTCACCAATAGCGGGAGTTGGAGTAGGAGAGACCCAGTACTTC. Translated: CASSPIAGVGVGETQYF.

V is TRBV10-3 and J is TRBJ1-1; unclear D gene. Germline assignment: CDR1 ENHRY and CDR2 SYGVKD. Trimming took off 0 bases at V and 8 bases at J, with 10 bases between the two ends. CDR3 length: 13 residues. The CDR3 DNA is TGTGCCATCAGTGAGTCCCCGGGTCGCGAAGCTTTCTTT. The encoded protein is CAISESPGREAFF.

In its sample, this clone was seen a few times. DNA of the CDR3: TGTGCCAGCAGCCCACGAAGTGGACTAGCGGGGGGGTACGAGCAGTACTTC. It translates to CASSPRSGLAGGYEQYF. The V and J genes are TRBV11-2 and TRBJ2-7, with TRBD2 matching over 15 bases. Germline CDR1 reads SGHAT; CDR2 reads FQNNGV. This CDR3 comprises 17 residues. V lost 5 bases, J lost 4 bases, and 9 bases stayed unmatched. The full variable domain, completed using reference TRBV11-2 and TRBJ2-7, is EAGVAQSPRYKIIEKRQSVAFWCNPISGHATLYWYQQILGQGPKLLIQFQNNGVVDDSQLPKDRFSAERLKGVDSTLKIQPAKLEDSAVYLCASSPRSGLAGGYEQYFGPGTRLTVT.

V usage is TRBV6-4 and J usage is TRBJ1-2, with 7 bases that match TRBD1. Per the germline V gene, CDR1 is MRHNA and CDR2 is SNTAGT. The CDR3 spans 16 residues. V gave up 5 bases and J gave up 3 bases; unmatched junction bases: 12. For the CDR3, the DNA is TGTGCCAGCAGTCCAACCGGCCAGGGGGTTTACTATGGCTACACCTTC. Protein product: CASSPTGQGVYYGYTF.

The rearrangement joins TRBV28 to TRBJ1-4; D possibly corresponds to TRBD1 (6 bases). Germline V gene data show CDR1 as MDHEN and CDR2 as SYDVKM. V was shortened by 4 bases and J by 3 bases, with 12 bases between the two germline ends. The CDR3 extends over 15 amino acids. Written as DNA, the CDR3 is TGTGCCAGCAGTTCCCCCGGGGGCTCTAATGAAAAACTGTTTTTT. It specifies CASSSPGGSNEKLFF.

The chain links TRBV19 to TRBJ1-5, with unresolved D. CDR1 is LNHDA, CDR2 SQIVND, per germline (reference sequence). V dropped 3 bases and J dropped 0 bases, with 6 bases sitting between them. There are 14 residues in the CDR3. CDR3 amino acids: CASSILYSNQPQHF. In nucleotides, the CDR3 is TGTGCCAGTAGTATTTTATATAGCAATCAGCCCCAGCATTTT. Using reference TRBV19 and TRBJ1-5 for the parts outside the CDR3, the full variable domain is DGGITQSPKYLFRKEGQNVTLSCEQNLNHDAMYWYRQDPGQGLRLIYYSQIVNDFQKGDIAEGYSVSREKKESFPLTVTSAQKNPTAFYLCASSILYSNQPQHFGDGTRLSIL.

The chain has TRBV2 and TRBJ2-5; D assignment may be TRBD1 or TRBD2 (5 bases each). This CDR3 contains 13 residues. Per germline, CDR1 SNHLY and CDR2 FYNNEI. V lost 7 bases, J lost 5 bases, and 14 bases lay in between. The CDR3 region has the DNA TGTGCCAGCAACTCGGGACCTGCGGAGACCCAGTACTTC. Residues: CASNSGPAETQYF.

This chain joins TRBV5-1 and TRBJ1-3, with D maybe TRBD1 (5 bases). The CDR3 is 15 amino acids. CDR1 and CDR2 from the germline V gene are SGHRS and YFSETQ. V was clipped by 7 bases and J by 0 bases, with 14 bases between them. Here the CDR3 reads CASQIDRNSGNTIYF. DNA for the CDR3: TGCGCCAGCCAGATCGACAGAAACTCTGGAAACACCATATATTTT.

The V and J genes are TRBV6-2 or TRBV6-3 and TRBJ2-2; D might be TRBD1 (6 bases). V was shortened by 0 bases and J by 4 bases, with 12 bases between the two germline ends. CDR3 size: 16 residues. Germline values: CDR1 MNHEY, CDR2 SVGEGT. CDR3 protein: CASSYSIGTSTGELFF. Here the CDR3 DNA reads TGTGCCAGCAGTTACTCGATCGGGACAAGCACCGGGGAGCTGTTTTTT.

The chain combines TRBV5-4 with TRBJ2-1, with 7 bases lining up with TRBD1. With 4 bases clipped from V and 4 bases from J, the junction kept 8 bases outside the gene matches. Germline values: CDR1 SGHNT, CDR2 YYREEE (reference sequence). The CDR3 sequence is 15 residues long. The CDR3 loop reads CASSLTGTPYNEQFF. In DNA form, the CDR3 reads TGTGCCAGCAGCCTGACAGGGACGCCGTACAATGAGCAGTTCTTC. The variable domain in full, completed from reference TRBV5-4 and TRBJ2-1, reads ETGVTQSPTHLIKTRGQQVTLRCSSQSGHNTVSWYQQALGQGPQFIFQYYREEENGRGNFPPRFSGLQFPNYSSELNVNALELDDSALYLCASSLTGTPYNEQFFGPGTRLTVL.

The CDR3: CAISNTGAGANYGYTF. The CDR3 coding sequence is TGTGCCATCAGTAATACAGGGGCCGGAGCTAACTATGGCTACACCTTC. V and J are TRBV10-3 and TRBJ1-2; 7 positions match TRBD1. Germline CDR1 is ENHRY and CDR2 is SYGVKD. Unmatched junction bases numbered 9, after V lost 5 bases and J lost 0 bases. This CDR3 has 16 amino acids.

The chain uses TRBV7-9 and TRBJ2-1; D is perhaps TRBD2 (6 bases). This CDR3 contains 15 residues. V lost 6 bases, J lost 3 bases, and 15 bases lay in between. Germline values: CDR1 SEHNR, CDR2 FQNEAQ (reference sequence). The CDR3 sequence: CASRRSGDNYNEQFF. The DNA of the CDR3 is TGTGCCAGCAGAAGGTCGGGAGACAACTACAATGAGCAGTTCTTC.

In this sample, this clone turned up a few times. V and J are TRBV7-9 and TRBJ1-3, with 8 bases identical to TRBD1. J was trimmed by 3 bases and V by 0 bases; bases with no gene match: 4. This CDR3 contains 16 residues. Germline V lookup: CDR1 SEHNR, CDR2 FQNEAQ (reference sequence). CDR3 sequence (DNA): TGTGCCAGCAGCTTAGCCCAGGGGGCGTTTGGAAACACCATATATTTT. Protein sequence: CASSLAQGAFGNTIYF.

V and J are TRBV19 and TRBJ2-3, with D possibly called TRBD1 or TRBD2 (5 bases each). V was clipped by 3 bases and J by 2 bases, with 12 bases between them. The CDR3 consists of 15 residues. Germline V gene data show CDR1 as LNHDA and CDR2 as SQIVND (reference sequence). The CDR3 region has the DNA TGTGCCAGTAGTATCTCCGGGGCCTACACAGATACGCAGTATTTT. Translation gives CASSISGAYTDTQYF.

A few counts support this clone. The rearrangement joins TRBV10-3 to TRBJ2-1; 9 nucleotides agree with TRBD1. The CDR3 runs to 18 residues. The germline gives CDR1 ENHRY, CDR2 SYGVKD. V gave up 3 bases and J gave up 2 bases; unmatched junction bases: 11. The CDR3 loop is CAISELPPGQGTYNEQFF. DNA of the CDR3: TGTGCCATCAGTGAATTACCGCCGGGACAGGGTACCTACAATGAGCAGTTCTTC.

This clone was detected only once. This chain connects TRBV27 to TRBJ1-2; the match to TRBD1 covers 9 bases. This CDR3 spans 14 amino acids. The V and J ends lost 10 bases and 4 bases, in that order; junction bases with no gene match: 10. Germline CDR1 MNHEY, CDR2 SMNVEV (reference sequence). The CDR3 is CATGTGNPLYGYTF. In nucleotides, the CDR3 is TGTGCCACCGGGACAGGGAATCCCCTCTATGGCTACACCTTC.